The clone carrying this TCR beta chain was picked up one time. Antigen unknown. The same CDR3 can be traced to other DNA sequences in this sample. Treatment described: about 20 received Ad26.COV2.S at low or high dose, single or two shots; about 5 received placebo; per-sample allocation not given. Sampling took place 63 days after the first vaccine or placebo injection. The data stem from a study of Ad26.COV2.S vaccination and SARS-CoV-2 variants. Study-level background: Administration of Ad26.COV2.S was intramuscular, either once or twice 56 days apart.

This CDR3 is 14 amino acids long. The V end was cut by 0 bases, the J end by 1 base, with 6 bases between. Germline assignment: CDR1 KGHSH and CDR2 LQKENI. Study-level points and caveats: Total responses of T cells may have been underestimated by the analyses of TCR breadth and depth.

Measured with immunoSEQ multiplex PCR; TCRdb has only the in-frame clones, and not every one. The sample includes 350,000 to 500,000 clones, less than 95% seen only once; the top ten take roughly 4.3%. The origin of this receptor is a person aged 18-65 years who received the Ad26.COV2.S COVID-19 vaccine or a placebo. The chain employs TRBV18 and TRBJ2-5; D is undetermined. Source: peripheral blood, taken in a trial of Ad26.COV2.S vaccine versus placebo. CDR3 protein: CASSPPSFQETQYF. In DNA, the CDR3 is TGTGCCAGCTCACCACCTAGCTTCCAAGAGACCCAGTACTTC. The whole variable domain, remainder taken from reference TRBV18 and TRBJ2-5, is NAGVMQNPRHLVRRRGQEARLRCSPMKGHSHVYWYRQLPEEGLKFMVYLQKENIIDESGMPKERFSAEFPKEGPSILRIQQVVRGDSAAYFCASSPPSFQETQYFGPGTRLLVL.